This T cell receptor beta chain derives from a study of blood T cell repertoires in COVID-19. Overall study context: From the United States, Italy and Spain came samples of acute and convalescent COVID-19. Sources were T cells, B-cell-depleted T cells, or PBMCs; the material itself was cDNA or gDNA.

The germline CDR1 and CDR2 sequences are MNHNS and SASEGT. The CDR3 is made up of 15 amino acids. V was pared by 1 base and J by 11 bases, with 13 bases of the junction left unmatched. Assay used: immunoSEQ multiplex PCR; TCRdb lists only in-frame clones, some missing. The sample holds some 380,000 clones, roughly 86% seen once. Two consecutive negative NP/OP PCR tests, clearance, or resolved symptoms defined Cohort 3 recovery. The clonotype comes from a man aged 25-45 years who had recovered from COVID-19. The specimen sequenced was PBMCs or T cells enriched from blood (not recorded which). The chain carries TRBV6-1 and TRBJ2-7; 8 nucleotides agree with TRBD2. The CDR3 DNA reads as TGTGCCAGCAGTGAAGAGGTAGGGGTAGCGGGAAAAGAGTACTTC. Its translation is CASSEEVGVAGKEYF.